This T cell receptor (beta chain) was recovered during a study of PD-1 blockade in classical Hodgkin lymphoma. Whole-study findings and limits: Nivolumab initiated under 1 year post-ASCT led to patient exclusion.

TCRdb keeps only in-frame clones here, not all; method: immunoSEQ multiplex PCR. This table has tens of thousands of clones, about 92% appearing once. Brentuximab vedotin exposure varied among the patients, all of whom had relapsed after autologous stem cell transplantation. Comment on this clone: The antigen is unknown.

J gave up 14 bases and V 5 bases, and 15 bases lay outside the gene matches. Germline assignment: CDR1 MNHEY and CDR2 SVGAGI. The CDR3 contains 15 residues. This specimen consisted of peripheral blood mononuclear cells (PBMCs), obtained at baseline. This clonotype was sampled from a human donor with classical Hodgkin lymphoma. This chain uses TRBV6-5 with TRBJ2-1; 10 bases are a match to TRBD2. This CDR3 reads CASSPPSSGRGGKFF. The CDR3 DNA is TGTGCCAGCAGTCCCCCATCCAGCGGGAGGGGGGGGAAGTTCTTC.